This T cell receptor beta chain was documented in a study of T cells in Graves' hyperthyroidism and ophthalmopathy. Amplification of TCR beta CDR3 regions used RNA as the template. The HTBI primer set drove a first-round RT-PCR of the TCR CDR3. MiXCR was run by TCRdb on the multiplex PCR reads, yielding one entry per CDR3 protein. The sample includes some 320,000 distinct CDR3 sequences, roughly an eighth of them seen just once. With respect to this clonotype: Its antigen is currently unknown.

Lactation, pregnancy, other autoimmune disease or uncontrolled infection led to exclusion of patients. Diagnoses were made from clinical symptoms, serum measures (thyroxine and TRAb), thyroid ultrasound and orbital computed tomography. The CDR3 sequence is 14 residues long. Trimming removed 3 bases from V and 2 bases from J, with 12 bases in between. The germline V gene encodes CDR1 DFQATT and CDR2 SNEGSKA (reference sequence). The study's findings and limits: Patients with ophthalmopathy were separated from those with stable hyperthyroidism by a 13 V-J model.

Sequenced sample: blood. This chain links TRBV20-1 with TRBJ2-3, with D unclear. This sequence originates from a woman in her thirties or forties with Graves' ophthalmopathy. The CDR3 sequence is CSASWGSATDTQYF. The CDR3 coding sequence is TGCAGTGCTAGCTGGGGAAGCGCCACAGATACGCAGTATTTT.